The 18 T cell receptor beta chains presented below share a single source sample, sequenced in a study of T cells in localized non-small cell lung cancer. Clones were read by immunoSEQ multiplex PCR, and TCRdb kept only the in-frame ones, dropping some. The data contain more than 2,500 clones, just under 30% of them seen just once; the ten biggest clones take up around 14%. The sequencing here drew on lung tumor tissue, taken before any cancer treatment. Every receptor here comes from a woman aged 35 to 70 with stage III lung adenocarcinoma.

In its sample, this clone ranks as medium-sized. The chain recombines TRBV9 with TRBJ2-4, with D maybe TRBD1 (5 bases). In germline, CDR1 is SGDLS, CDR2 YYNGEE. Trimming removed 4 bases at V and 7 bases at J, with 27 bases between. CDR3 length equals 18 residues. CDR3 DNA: TGTGCCAGCAGCTCATCCGTAGGGGCAACAGGTGATAGGAACATTCAGTACTTC. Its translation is CASSSSVGATGDRNIQYF.

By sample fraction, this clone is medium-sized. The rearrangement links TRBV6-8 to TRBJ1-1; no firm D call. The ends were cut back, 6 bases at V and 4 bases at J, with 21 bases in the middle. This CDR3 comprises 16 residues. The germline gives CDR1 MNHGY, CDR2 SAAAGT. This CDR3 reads CASRYAGRLRATEAFF. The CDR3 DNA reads TGTGCCAGCAGATACGCTGGCCGTCTTCGAGCCACTGAAGCTTTCTTT.

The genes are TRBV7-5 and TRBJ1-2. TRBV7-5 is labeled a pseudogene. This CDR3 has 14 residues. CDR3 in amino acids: CASSRDRSNYGYTF. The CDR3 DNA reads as TGTGCCAGCAGCAGGGACCGCAGTAACTATGGCTACACCTTC.

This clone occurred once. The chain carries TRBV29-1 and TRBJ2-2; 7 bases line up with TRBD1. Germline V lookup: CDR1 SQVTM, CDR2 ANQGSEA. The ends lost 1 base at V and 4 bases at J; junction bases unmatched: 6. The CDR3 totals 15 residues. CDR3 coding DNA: TGCAGCGTTGAAGCTGGGCCAGGGGGCACCGGGGAGCTGTTTTTT. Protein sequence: CSVEAGPGGTGELFF.

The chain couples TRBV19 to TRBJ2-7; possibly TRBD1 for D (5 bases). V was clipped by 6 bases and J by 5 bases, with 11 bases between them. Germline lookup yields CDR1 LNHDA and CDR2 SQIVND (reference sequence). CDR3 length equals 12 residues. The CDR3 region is CASSRGHNEQYF. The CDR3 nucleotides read TGTGCCAGTAGCCGAGGACACAACGAGCAGTACTTC.

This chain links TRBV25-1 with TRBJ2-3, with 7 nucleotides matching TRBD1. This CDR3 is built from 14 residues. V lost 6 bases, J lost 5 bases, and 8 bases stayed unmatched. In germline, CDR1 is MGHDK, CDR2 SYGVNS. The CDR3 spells CASSRDSARDTQYF. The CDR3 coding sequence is TGTGCCAGCAGCCGGGACAGCGCGAGAGATACGCAGTATTTT.

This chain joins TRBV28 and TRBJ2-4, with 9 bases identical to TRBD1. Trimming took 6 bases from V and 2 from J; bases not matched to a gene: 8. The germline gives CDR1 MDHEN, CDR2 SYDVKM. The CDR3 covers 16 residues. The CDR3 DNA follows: TGTGCCAGCAGGTCAACAGGGGGCAGTTCCAAAAACATTCAGTACTTC. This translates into CASRSTGGSSKNIQYF.

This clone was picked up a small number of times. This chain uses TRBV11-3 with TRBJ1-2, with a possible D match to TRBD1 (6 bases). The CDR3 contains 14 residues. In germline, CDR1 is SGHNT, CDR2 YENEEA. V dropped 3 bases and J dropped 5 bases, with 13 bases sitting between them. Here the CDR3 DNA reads TGTGCCAGCAGCTTGGGGGGCAGGGTTTATGGCTACACCTTC. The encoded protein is CASSLGGRVYGYTF.

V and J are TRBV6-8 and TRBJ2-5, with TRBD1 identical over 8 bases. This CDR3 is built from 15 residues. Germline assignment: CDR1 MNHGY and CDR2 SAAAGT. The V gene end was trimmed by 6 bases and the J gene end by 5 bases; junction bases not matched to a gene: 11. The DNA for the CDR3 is TGTGCCAGCAGCTGGACCAGGGGGCAGTGGGAGACCCAGTACTTC. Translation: CASSWTRGQWETQYF.

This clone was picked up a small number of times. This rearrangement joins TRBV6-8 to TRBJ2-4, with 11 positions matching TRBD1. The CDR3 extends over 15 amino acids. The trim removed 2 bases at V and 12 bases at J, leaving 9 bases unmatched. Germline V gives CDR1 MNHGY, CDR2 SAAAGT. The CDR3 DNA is TGTGCCAGCAGTTACCGCGGGGACAGGGGGGAAGCTCAGTACTTC. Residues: CASSYRGDRGEAQYF.

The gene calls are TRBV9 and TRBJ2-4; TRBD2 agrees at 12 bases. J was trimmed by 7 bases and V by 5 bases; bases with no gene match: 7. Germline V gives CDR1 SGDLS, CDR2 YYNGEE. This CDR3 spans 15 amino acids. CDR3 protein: CASSDRLAGANIQYF. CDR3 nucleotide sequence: TGTGCCAGCAGTGACCGACTAGCGGGAGCGAACATTCAGTACTTC.

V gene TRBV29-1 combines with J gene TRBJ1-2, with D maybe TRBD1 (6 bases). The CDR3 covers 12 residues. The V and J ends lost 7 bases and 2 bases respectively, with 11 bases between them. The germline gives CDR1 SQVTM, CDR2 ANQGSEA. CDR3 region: CSAADRNYGYTF. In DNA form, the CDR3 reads TGCAGCGCCGCGGACAGAAACTATGGCTACACCTTC. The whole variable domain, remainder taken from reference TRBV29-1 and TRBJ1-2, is SAVISQKPSRDICQRGTSLTIQCQVDSQVTMMFWYRQQPGQSLTLIATANQGSEATYESGFVIDKFPISRPNLTFSTLTVSNMSPEDSSIYLCSAADRNYGYTFGSGTRLTVV.

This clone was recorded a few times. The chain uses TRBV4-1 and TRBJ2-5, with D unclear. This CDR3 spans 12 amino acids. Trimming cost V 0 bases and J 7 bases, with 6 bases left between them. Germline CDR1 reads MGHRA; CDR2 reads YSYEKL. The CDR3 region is CASSQELGTQYF. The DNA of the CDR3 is TGCGCCAGCAGCCAAGAACTGGGGACCCAGTACTTC.

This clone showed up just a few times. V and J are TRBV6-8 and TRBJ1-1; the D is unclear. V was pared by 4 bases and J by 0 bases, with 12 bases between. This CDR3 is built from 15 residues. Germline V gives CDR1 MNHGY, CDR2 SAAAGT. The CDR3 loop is CASSSRQAMNTEAFF. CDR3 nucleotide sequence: TGTGCCAGCAGTTCCCGACAAGCGATGAACACTGAAGCTTTCTTT.

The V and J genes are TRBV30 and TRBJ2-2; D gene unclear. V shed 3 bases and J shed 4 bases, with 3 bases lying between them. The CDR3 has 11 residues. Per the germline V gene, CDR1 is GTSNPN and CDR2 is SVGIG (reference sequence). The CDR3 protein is CAWRVTGELFF. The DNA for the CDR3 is TGTGCCTGGAGAGTCACCGGGGAGCTGTTTTTT. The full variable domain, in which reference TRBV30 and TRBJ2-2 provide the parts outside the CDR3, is SQTIHQWPATLVQPVGSPLSLECTVEGTSNPNLYWYRQAAGRGLQLLFYSVGIGQISSEVPQNLSASRPQDRQFILSSKKLLLSDSGFYLCAWRVTGELFFGEGSRLTVL.

CDR3 sequence: CASSHLAGGPPGELFF. CDR3 in DNA: TGTGCCAGCAGCCACCTAGCGGGAGGGCCACCCGGGGAGCTGTTTTTT. The chain couples TRBV7-6 to TRBJ2-2; TRBD2 agrees at 12 bases. This CDR3 has 16 residues. V lost 5 bases, J lost 6 bases, and 7 bases stayed unmatched. Germline V gene data show CDR1 as SGHVS and CDR2 as FNYEAQ.

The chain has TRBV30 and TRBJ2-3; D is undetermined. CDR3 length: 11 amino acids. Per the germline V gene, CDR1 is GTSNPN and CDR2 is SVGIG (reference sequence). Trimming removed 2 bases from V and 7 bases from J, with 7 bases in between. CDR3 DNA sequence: TGTGCCTGGAGTAAGGGAAATACGCAGTATTTT. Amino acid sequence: CAWSKGNTQYF. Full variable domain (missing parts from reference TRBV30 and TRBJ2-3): SQTIHQWPATLVQPVGSPLSLECTVEGTSNPNLYWYRQAAGRGLQLLFYSVGIGQISSEVPQNLSASRPQDRQFILSSKKLLLSDSGFYLCAWSKGNTQYFGPGTRLTVL.

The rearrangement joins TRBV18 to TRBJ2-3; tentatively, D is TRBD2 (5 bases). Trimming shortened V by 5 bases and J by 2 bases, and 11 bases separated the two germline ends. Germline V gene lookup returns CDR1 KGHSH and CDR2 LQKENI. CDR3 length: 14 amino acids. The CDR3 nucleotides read TGTGCCAGCTCATTCTCGAGGGACACAGATACGCAGTATTTT. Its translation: CASSFSRDTDTQYF.